Listed below are T cell receptor beta chains from one sample, sequenced in a study of radiation and T cells in renal cell carcinoma. The protocol was immunoSEQ multiplex PCR, while the TCRdb copy is restricted to in-frame clones and leaves out a portion. This sample has roughly 12,000 clones; about 71% occur once, and the top ten carry 15% to 20%. Source: tumor tissue, taken from a patient whose treatment was nephrectomy without radiotherapy. Every receptor here comes from an elderly woman with renal cell carcinoma. The CDR3 runs from the conserved cysteine through the conserved F or W. D genes are given only for firm matches. The size entry is marked missing in some rows and otherwise reads once, few, many or a size class.

- - TRBJ2-7 TRBV7-2 TGTGCCAGCAGCACCGGACCAGATGGGGAGCAGTACTTC CASSTGPDGEQYF
few - TRBJ1-2 TRBV10-3 TGTGCCATCAGTGAACCTTCGGGCTACTATGGCTACACCTTC CAISEPSGYYGYTF
- - TRBJ2-3 TRBV6-5 TGTGCCAGCAGTTACCTGGGCAGGAGCGGAGGTACGCAGTATTTT CASSYLGRSGGTQYF
- - TRBJ1-2 TRBV18 TGTGCCAGCTCACCACCGGGCTGGGGGTTTACGTATGGCTACACCTTC CASSPPGWGFTYGYTF
- - TRBJ1-1 TRBV6-5 TGTGCCAGCACCAAAATTACAGGCACTGAAGCTTTCTTT CASTKITGTEAFF
- TRBD1 TRBJ2-5 TRBV7-8 TGTGCCAGCAGCTTAGCGCGGGACAGGGCTTTGGAGACCCAGTACTTC CASSLARDRALETQYF
- - TRBJ2-7 TRBV5-6 TGTGCCAGTAAAAGTGCCTACGAGCAGTACTTC CASKSAYEQYF
- - TRBJ1-5 TRBV4-3 TGCGCCAGCAGCCAGTCGGATAGCAATCAGCCCCAGCATTTT CASSQSDSNQPQHF
- TRBD1 TRBJ1-1 TRBV6-1 TGTGCCAGCAGTGTGGCAGGGGGGAACACTGAAGCTTTCTTT CASSVAGGNTEAFF
- - TRBJ1-2 TRBV4-3 TGCGCCAGCAGCCAAGTTCCTCTGGGGAAAGCTAACTATGGCTACACCTTC CASSQVPLGKANYGYTF
few - TRBJ1-4 TRBV10-1 TGCGCCAGCAGTGTGGGCAGGGCCGCGGAAAAACTGTTTTTT CASSVGRAAEKLFF
- - TRBJ2-3 TRBV7-6 TGTGCCAGCAGCTTAGGGCGCACAGATACGCAGTATTTT CASSLGRTDTQYF
- TRBD2 TRBJ2-1 TRBV10-1 TGCGCCAGCGCCCGCCGGGGGGCCTACAATGAGCAGTTCTTC CASARRGAYNEQFF
once TRBD1 TRBJ2-7 TRBV18 TGTGCCAGCTCACCTGAAACTAGACAGGGACCCTACGAGCAGTACTTC CASSPETRQGPYEQYF
- TRBD1 TRBJ1-5 TRBV11-2 TGTGCCAGCAGCTTAGTTGGAGGGACAGTGGGCAATCAGCCCCAGCATTTT CASSLVGGTVGNQPQHF
- TRBD2 TRBJ2-2 TRBV7-2 TGTGCCAGCAGAGTCTCTAGCGGGGGAGGCCCCGGGGAGCTGTTTTTT CASRVSSGGGPGELFF
- - TRBJ1-1 TRBV7-2 TGTGCCAGCAGCTTAGCGGCAGGGGCTTTCGGCACTGAAGCTTTCTTT CASSLAAGAFGTEAFF
- TRBD1 TRBJ2-1 TRBV9 TGTGCCAGCAGCATCTCGACAGGGGACTTTCGGCAGTTCTTC CASSISTGDFRQFF
- - TRBJ2-7 TRBV19 TGTGCCACCGGAGCTACCCCCTACGAGCAGTACTTC CATGATPYEQYF
- - TRBJ1-3 TRBV18 TGTGCCAGCTCACCTCCCGGCCTAATCCCCATATATTTT CASSPPGLIPIYF
- TRBD1 TRBJ1-2 TRBV29-1 TGCAGCGTTGGGACAGGGGATTACGGCTACACCTTC CSVGTGDYGYTF
- - TRBJ2-3 TRBV27 TGTGCCAGCAGCCCACCAGGGGAGTACACAGATACGCAGTATTTT CASSPPGEYTDTQYF
- - TRBJ2-3 TRBV4-2 TGTGCCAGCAGCCAAGGTCGGATTCAGTATACGCAGTATTTT CASSQGRIQYTQYF
- TRBD1 TRBJ1-2 TRBV10-3 TGTGCCATCAGTGAGTCGGCGAGACAGGGGGCTCGTGGCTACACCTTC CAISESARQGARGYTF
- TRBD1 TRBJ2-7 TRBV2 TGTGCCAGCTCTGGGACAGAGTTATCCTACGAGCAGTACTTC CASSGTELSYEQYF
- TRBD1 TRBJ1-5 TRBV7-2 TGTGCCAGCAGGCCCGGAGGGGGCTGGAATCAGCCCCAGCATTTT CASRPGGGWNQPQHF
- TRBD2 TRBJ2-2 TRBV5-4 TGTGCCAGCAGCTTGGTCGTCGCGCGGGGGTTCGGGGAGCTGTTTTTT CASSLVVARGFGELFF
- - TRBJ1-6 TRBV2 TGTGCCAGCACCGGAGGTCACTCACCCCTCCACTTT CASTGGHSPLHF
- - TRBJ2-7 TRBV5-1 TGCGCCAGCAGCTTCGGCACGGGCGGCGAGCAGTACTTC CASSFGTGGEQYF
- - TRBJ2-6 TRBV18 TGTGCCAGCTCACTGGGGGCGCCTGGGGCCAACGTCCTGACTTTC CASSLGAPGANVLTF